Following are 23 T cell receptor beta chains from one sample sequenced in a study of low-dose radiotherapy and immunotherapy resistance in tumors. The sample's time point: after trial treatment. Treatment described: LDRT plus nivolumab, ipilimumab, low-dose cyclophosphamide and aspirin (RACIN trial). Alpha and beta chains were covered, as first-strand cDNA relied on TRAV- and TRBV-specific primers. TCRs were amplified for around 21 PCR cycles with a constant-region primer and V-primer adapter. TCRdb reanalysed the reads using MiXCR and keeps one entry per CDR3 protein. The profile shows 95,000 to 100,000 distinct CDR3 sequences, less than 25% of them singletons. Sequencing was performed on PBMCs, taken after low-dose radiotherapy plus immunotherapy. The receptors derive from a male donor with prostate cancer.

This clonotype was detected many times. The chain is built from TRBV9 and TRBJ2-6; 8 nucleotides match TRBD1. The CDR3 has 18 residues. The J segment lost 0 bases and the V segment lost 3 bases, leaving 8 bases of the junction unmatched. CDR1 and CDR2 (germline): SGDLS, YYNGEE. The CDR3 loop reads CASSDPDRAYSGANVLTF. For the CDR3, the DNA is TGTGCCAGCAGCGATCCGGACAGGGCCTACTCTGGGGCCAACGTCCTGACTTTC.

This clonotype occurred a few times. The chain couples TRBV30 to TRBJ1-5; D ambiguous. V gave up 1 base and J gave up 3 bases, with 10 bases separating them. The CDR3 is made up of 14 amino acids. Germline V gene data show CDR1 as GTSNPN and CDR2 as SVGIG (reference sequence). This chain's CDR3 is CAWSAGRTNQPQHF. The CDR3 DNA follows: TGTGCCTGGAGTGCCGGACGGACCAATCAGCCCCAGCATTTT.

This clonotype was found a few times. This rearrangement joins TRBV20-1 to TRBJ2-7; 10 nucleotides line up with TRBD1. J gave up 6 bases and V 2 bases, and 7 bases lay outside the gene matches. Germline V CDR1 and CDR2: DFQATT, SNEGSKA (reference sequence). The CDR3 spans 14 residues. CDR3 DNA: TGCAGTGCTAGATACGGGACAGGGGCTGGCGAGCAGTACTTC. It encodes CSARYGTGAGEQYF.

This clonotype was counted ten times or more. DNA of the CDR3: TGCAGTGCCCAAACTAGCGGGGGTAGCAGTGAGCAGTTCTTC. Protein sequence: CSAQTSGGSSEQFF. The rearrangement joins TRBV20-1 to TRBJ2-1; 11 nucleotides align to TRBD2. Germline V CDR1 and CDR2: DFQATT, SNEGSKA (reference sequence). V trimming: 6 bases; J trimming: 9 bases; junction bases outside the gene matches: 10. The CDR3 is made up of 14 amino acids.

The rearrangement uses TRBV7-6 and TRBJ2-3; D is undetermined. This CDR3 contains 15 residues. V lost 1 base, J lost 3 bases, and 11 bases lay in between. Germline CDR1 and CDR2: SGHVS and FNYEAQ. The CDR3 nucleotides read TGTGCCAGCAGCTTAGATCGTCAGGCTACAGATACGCAGTATTTT. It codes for CASSLDRQATDTQYF.

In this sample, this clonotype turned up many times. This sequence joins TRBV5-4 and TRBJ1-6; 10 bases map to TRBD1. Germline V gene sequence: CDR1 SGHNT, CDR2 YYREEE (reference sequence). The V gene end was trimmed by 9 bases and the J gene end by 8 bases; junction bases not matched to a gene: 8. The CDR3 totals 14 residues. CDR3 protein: CATKTGTGDSPLHF. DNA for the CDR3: TGTGCCACCAAGACCGGGACAGGGGATTCACCCCTCCACTTT.

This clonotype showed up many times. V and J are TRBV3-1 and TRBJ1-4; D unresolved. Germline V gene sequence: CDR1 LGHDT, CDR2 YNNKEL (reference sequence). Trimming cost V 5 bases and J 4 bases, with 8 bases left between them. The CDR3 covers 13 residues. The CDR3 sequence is CASSGGLNEKLFF. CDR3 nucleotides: TGTGCCAGCAGCGGCGGGCTTAATGAAAAACTGTTTTTT.

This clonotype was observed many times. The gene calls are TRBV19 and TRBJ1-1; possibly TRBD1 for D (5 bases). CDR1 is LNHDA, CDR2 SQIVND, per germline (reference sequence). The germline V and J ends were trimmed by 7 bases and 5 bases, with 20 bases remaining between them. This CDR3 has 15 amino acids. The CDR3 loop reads CASMGTDLGVTEAFF. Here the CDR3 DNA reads TGTGCCAGTATGGGGACGGACCTGGGCGTTACTGAAGCTTTCTTT.

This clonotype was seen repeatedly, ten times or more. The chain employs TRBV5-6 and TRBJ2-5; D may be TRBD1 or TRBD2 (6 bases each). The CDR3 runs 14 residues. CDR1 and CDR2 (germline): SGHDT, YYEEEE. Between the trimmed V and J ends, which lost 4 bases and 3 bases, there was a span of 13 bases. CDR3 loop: CASSEGGREETQYF. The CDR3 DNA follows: TGTGCCAGCAGCGAGGGGGGTAGGGAAGAGACCCAGTACTTC.

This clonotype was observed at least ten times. The chain's CDR3 is CASSLGTSGGAIAYEQYF. In DNA form, the CDR3 reads TGCGCCAGCAGCCTGGGGACTAGCGGGGGGGCGATCGCCTACGAGCAGTACTTC. The chain recombines TRBV5-1 with TRBJ2-7; 16 bases agree with TRBD2. The CDR3 totals 18 residues. V lost 4 bases and J lost 2; bases outside the gene matches: 9. Germline V gene lookup returns CDR1 SGHRS and CDR2 YFSETQ.

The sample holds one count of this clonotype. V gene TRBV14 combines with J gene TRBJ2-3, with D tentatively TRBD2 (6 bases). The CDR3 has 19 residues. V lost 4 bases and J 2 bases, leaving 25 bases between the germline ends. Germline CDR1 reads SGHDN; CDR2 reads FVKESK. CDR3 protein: CASSLTLSDYLLDTDTQYF. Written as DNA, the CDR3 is TGTGCCAGCAGCCTGACCCTCTCGGACTACCTACTGGACACAGATACGCAGTATTTT. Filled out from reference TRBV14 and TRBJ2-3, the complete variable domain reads EAGVTQFPSHSVIEKGQTVTLRCDPISGHDNLYWYRRVMGKEIKFLLHFVKESKQDESGMPNNRFLAERTGGTYSTLKVQPAELEDSGVYFCASSLTLSDYLLDTDTQYFGPGTRLTVL.

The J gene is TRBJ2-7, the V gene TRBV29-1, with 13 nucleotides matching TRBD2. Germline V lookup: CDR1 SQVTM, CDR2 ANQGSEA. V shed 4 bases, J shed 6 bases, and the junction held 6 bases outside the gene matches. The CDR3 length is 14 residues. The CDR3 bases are TGCAGCGTTGGAGGACTAGCGGGAGTGGGCGAGCAGTACTTC. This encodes CSVGGLAGVGEQYF.

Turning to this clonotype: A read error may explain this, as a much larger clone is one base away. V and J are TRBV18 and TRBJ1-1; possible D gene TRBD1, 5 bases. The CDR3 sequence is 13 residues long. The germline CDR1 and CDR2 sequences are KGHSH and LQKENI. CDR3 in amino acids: CASSPGGNTVAFF. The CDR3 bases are TGTGCCAGCTCACCAGGGGGGAACACTGTAGCTTTCTTT.

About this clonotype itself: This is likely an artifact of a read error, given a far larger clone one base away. The CDR3 region has the DNA TGTGCCAGCAGCTTGGCCCCGACAGGGTTGTACGAGCTGTACTTC. Its translation: CASSLAPTGLYELYF. The chain combines TRBV5-1 with TRBJ2-7; TRBD1 aligns across 7 bases. This CDR3 spans 15 amino acids. Germline values: CDR1 SGHRS, CDR2 YFSETQ.

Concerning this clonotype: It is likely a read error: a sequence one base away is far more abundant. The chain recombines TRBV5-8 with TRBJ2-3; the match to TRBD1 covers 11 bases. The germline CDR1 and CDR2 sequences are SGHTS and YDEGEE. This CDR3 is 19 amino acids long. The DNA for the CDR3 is TGCGCCAGCAGCTTTCATTACGATTGGGACAGGGGGATCACAGATACGCAGTATTTT. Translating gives CASSFHYDWDRGITDTQYF.

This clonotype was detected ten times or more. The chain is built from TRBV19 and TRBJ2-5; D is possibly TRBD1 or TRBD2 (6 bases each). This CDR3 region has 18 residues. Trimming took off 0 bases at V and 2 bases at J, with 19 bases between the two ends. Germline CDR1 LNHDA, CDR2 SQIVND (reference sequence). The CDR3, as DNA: TGTGCCAGTAGTATAGATCCGGGACACAACGGGGGACAAGAGACCCAGTACTTC. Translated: CASSIDPGHNGGQETQYF.

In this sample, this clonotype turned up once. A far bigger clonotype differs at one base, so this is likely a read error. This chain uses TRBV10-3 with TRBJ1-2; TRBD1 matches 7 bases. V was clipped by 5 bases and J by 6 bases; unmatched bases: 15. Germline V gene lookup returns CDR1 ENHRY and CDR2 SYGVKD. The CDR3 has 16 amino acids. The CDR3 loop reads CAISYSAGGSFDGYTF. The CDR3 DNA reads TGTGCCATCAGTTACTCAGCAGGGGGGAGTTTTGATGGCTACACCTTC.

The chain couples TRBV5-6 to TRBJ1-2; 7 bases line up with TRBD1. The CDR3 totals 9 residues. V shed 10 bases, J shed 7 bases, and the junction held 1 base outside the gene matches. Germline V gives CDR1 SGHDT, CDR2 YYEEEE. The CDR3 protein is CAYRGGYTF. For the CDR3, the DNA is TGTGCCTACAGGGGTGGCTACACCTTC.

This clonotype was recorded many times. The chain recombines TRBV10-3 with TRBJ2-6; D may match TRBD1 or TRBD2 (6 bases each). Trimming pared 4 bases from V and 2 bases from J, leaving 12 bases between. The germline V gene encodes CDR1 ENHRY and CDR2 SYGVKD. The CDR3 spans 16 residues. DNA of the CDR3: TGTGCCATCAGTGGGGGGCCGGGGGCTGGGGCCAACGTCCTGACTTTC. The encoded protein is CAISGGPGAGANVLTF.

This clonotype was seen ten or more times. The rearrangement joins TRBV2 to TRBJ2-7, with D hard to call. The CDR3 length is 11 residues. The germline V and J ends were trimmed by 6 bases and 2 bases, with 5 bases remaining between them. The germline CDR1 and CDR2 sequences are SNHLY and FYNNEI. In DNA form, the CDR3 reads TGTGCCAGCAGCCCGACCTACGAGCAGTACTTC. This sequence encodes CASSPTYEQYF. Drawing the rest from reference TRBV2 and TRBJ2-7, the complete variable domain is EPEVTQTPSHQVTQMGQEVILRCVPISNHLYFYWYRQILGQKVEFLVSFYNNEISEKSEIFDDQFSVERPDGSNFTLKIRSTKLEDSAMYFCASSPTYEQYFGPGTRLTVT.

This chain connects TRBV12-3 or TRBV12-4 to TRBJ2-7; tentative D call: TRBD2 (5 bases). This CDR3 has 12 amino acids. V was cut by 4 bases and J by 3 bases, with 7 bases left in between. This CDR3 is CASSSGIYEQYF. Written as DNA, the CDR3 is TGTGCCAGCAGTTCGGGGATCTACGAGCAGTACTTC.

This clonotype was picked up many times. CDR3: CASSPPDRDYEQYF. In DNA form, the CDR3 reads TGTGCCAGCTCACCCCCGGACAGGGACTACGAGCAGTACTTC. V gene TRBV18 combines with J gene TRBJ2-7; 8 nucleotides align to TRBD1. With 3 bases clipped from V and 3 bases from J, the junction kept 4 bases outside the gene matches. The CDR3 has 14 residues. The germline CDR1 and CDR2 sequences are KGHSH and LQKENI.

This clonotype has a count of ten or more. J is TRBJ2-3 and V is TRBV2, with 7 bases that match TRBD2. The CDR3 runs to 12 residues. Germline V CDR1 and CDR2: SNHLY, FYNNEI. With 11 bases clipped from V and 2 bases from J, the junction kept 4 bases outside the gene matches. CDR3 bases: TGTGCCGGCCGGGACTACACAGATACGCAGTATTTT. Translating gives CAGRDYTDTQYF.